Presented here are 15 T cell receptor beta chains from one specimen sequenced in a study of glioma-infiltrating T cells. Using RNA template, CDR3s of TCR alpha and beta were amplified with iRepertoire arm-PCR. MiXCR, applied by TCRdb to the multiplex PCR reads, yields one record per CDR3 protein. The data contain roughly 120,000 distinct CDR3 sequences, roughly 24% of them singletons. The material sequenced was glioma tissue, nonneoplastic brain tissue, or PBMCs (not recorded which). These receptors all come from a human donor with low-grade glioma or glioblastoma, undergoing nonglioma brain surgery, or in good health (not recorded which).

This clonotype appeared many times. V and J are TRBV20-1 and TRBJ2-3; D might be TRBD1 (5 bases). Germline loops: CDR1 DFQATT, CDR2 SNEGSKA (reference sequence). Trimming stripped 1 base from V and 2 bases from J, with 16 bases between. CDR3 size: 16 residues. CDR3 loop: CSARALDSFPTDTQYF. Here the CDR3 DNA reads TGCAGTGCTAGAGCCCTTGACAGTTTTCCCACAGATACGCAGTATTTT.

This clonotype appeared a single time. Since a much larger clone is just one base distant, this may be a read error. V gene TRBV2 combines with J gene TRBJ2-4; 9 nucleotides line up with TRBD1. The germline gives CDR1 SNHLY, CDR2 FYNNEI. The CDR3 has 12 residues. CDR3: CAGSGQGRFQYF. For the CDR3, the DNA is TGTGCCGGCAGCGGACAGGGGAGATTTCAGTACTTC. The full variable domain, its missing parts supplied by reference TRBV2 and TRBJ2-4, is EPEVTQTPSHQVTQMGQEVILRCVPISNHLYFYWYRQILGQKVEFLVSFYNNEISEKSEIFDDQFSVERPDGSNFTLKIRSTKLEDSAMYFCAGSGQGRFQYFGAGTRLSVL.

This clonotype has ten or more counts. The V and J genes are TRBV7-2 and TRBJ2-7; no reliable D call. The CDR3 runs 11 residues. Trimming took 3 bases from V and 4 from J, leaving 4 bases between them. The germline V gene encodes CDR1 SGHTA and CDR2 FQGNSA. For the CDR3, the DNA is TGTGCCAGCAGCTTGAGGTACGAGCAGTACTTC. Translated: CASSLRYEQYF.

The V call is TRBV18, the J call TRBJ2-3; tentatively, D is TRBD1 (6 bases). V was clipped by 6 bases and J by 2 bases, with 18 bases between them. The germline gives CDR1 KGHSH, CDR2 LQKENI. The CDR3 sequence is 16 residues long. CDR3 region: CASSVEQGTYTDTQYF. The DNA for the CDR3 is TGTGCCAGCTCCGTAGAACAGGGAACTTACACAGATACGCAGTATTTT.

This clonotype appeared many times. The V gene is TRBV7-6, the J gene TRBJ1-3; no clear D gene. This CDR3 is built from 12 residues. Trimming removed 9 bases from V and 0 bases from J, with 6 bases in between. The germline V gene encodes CDR1 SGHVS and CDR2 FNYEAQ. The CDR3, as DNA: TGTGCCAGTCAGAGCTCTGGAAACACCATATATTTT. This codes for CASQSSGNTIYF.

This clonotype was counted many times. This sequence joins TRBV12-3 or TRBV12-4 and TRBJ2-1; tentatively, D is TRBD2 (6 bases). The CDR3 extends over 15 amino acids. V dropped 5 bases and J dropped 13 bases, with 24 bases sitting between them. CDR3 nucleotides: TGTGCCAGCAGTCCCCGGAGGGCGGAACTCCCAGCTCAGTTCTTC. This encodes CASSPRRAELPAQFF.

In its sample, this clonotype was seen many times. The chain has TRBV4-1 and TRBJ2-7; unclear D gene. The CDR3 length is 14 residues. Trimming pared 0 bases from V and 2 bases from J, leaving 8 bases between. Germline CDR1 is MGHRA and CDR2 is YSYEKL. CDR3 sequence reads: CASSQEPPPYEQYF. In nucleotides, the CDR3 is TGCGCCAGCAGCCAAGAGCCCCCCCCCTACGAGCAGTACTTC.

This clonotype has ten or more counts. This chain links TRBV7-9 with TRBJ2-1; D is undetermined. The CDR3 has 13 residues. The germline V gene encodes CDR1 SEHNR and CDR2 FQNEAQ (reference sequence). The germline V and J ends were trimmed by 1 base and 13 bases, with 14 bases remaining between them. CDR3 bases: TGTGCCAGCAGCTTAGAAAGGCCTTGGGTTCAGTTCTTC. Protein: CASSLERPWVQFF.

This clonotype occurred a few times. V gene TRBV29-1 combines with J gene TRBJ1-1; 11 positions match TRBD1. CDR1 is SQVTM and CDR2 is ANQGSEA in the germline V gene. V shed 4 bases and J 4 bases; nucleotides not matched to a gene: 5. This CDR3 has 14 residues. The chain's CDR3 is CSVGTGGLGTEAFF. DNA for the CDR3: TGCAGCGTTGGGACAGGGGGCCTAGGCACTGAAGCTTTCTTT.

This clonotype has a count of ten or more. V is TRBV5-1 and J is TRBJ1-1, with 8 bases fitting TRBD1. The CDR3 totals 14 residues. Trimming cost V 4 bases and J 1 base; bases outside gene matches: 3. Germline V CDR1 and CDR2: SGHRS, YFSETQ. The CDR3: CASSTQGGNTEAFF. CDR3 nucleotide sequence: TGCGCCAGCAGCACACAGGGGGGGAACACTGAAGCTTTCTTT.

This chain links TRBV28 with TRBJ2-3, with D unclear. CDR3 length equals 16 residues. Per germline, CDR1 MDHEN and CDR2 SYDVKM. V was pared by 6 bases and J by 4 bases, with 20 bases between. The DNA for the CDR3 is TGTGCCAGCAGCCCCAACCCCGGGCCCCAGGCAGATACGCAGTATTTT. Protein sequence: CASSPNPGPQADTQYF.

This clonotype was seen a handful of times. Given a much more abundant clone one base away, this may be a read error. V is TRBV20-1 and J is TRBJ2-3, with 10 positions matching TRBD2. This CDR3 is 15 amino acids long. Per the germline V gene, CDR1 is DFQATT and CDR2 is SNEGSKA (reference sequence). V lost 3 bases to trimming and J lost 0 bases; unmatched junction nucleotides: 3. In DNA form, the CDR3 reads TGCAGTGCTAGCACTAGCGGGGTGAGCACAGATACGCAGTATTTT. It is translated as CSASTSGVSTDTQYF.

To note about this clonotype: A clone one base away is much larger, so this may be a read error. The J gene is TRBJ2-1, the V gene TRBV4-1; D not certain. Trimming took 0 bases from V and 8 from J, leaving 11 bases between them. CDR1 is MGHRA and CDR2 is YSYEKL in the germline V gene. There are 14 residues in the CDR3. In DNA, the CDR3 is TGCGCCAGCAGCCAAGATCCGGCAGTTGATGAGCAGTTCTTC. Amino acid sequence: CASSQDPAVDEQFF.

This clonotype has ten or more counts. The chain carries TRBV7-2 and TRBJ2-3; TRBD2 is a possible D gene (5 bases). CDR3 length equals 14 residues. The V end lost 4 bases, the J end lost 4 bases, and 12 bases lay between the germline ends. Germline V gene lookup returns CDR1 SGHTA and CDR2 FQGNSA. The CDR3 protein is CASSSLGMSDTQYF. Written as DNA, the CDR3 is TGTGCCAGCAGCTCCCTCGGGATGTCAGATACGCAGTATTTT.

This clonotype was picked up many times. The rearrangement joins TRBV19 to TRBJ1-5; D gene uncertain. This CDR3 region has 14 residues. The germline CDR1 and CDR2 sequences are LNHDA and SQIVND (reference sequence). V was trimmed by 3 bases and J by 3 bases, leaving 9 bases between them. The CDR3 DNA follows: TGTGCCAGTAGTATTGGAACAAACAATCAGCCCCAGCATTTT. Translation: CASSIGTNNQPQHF.